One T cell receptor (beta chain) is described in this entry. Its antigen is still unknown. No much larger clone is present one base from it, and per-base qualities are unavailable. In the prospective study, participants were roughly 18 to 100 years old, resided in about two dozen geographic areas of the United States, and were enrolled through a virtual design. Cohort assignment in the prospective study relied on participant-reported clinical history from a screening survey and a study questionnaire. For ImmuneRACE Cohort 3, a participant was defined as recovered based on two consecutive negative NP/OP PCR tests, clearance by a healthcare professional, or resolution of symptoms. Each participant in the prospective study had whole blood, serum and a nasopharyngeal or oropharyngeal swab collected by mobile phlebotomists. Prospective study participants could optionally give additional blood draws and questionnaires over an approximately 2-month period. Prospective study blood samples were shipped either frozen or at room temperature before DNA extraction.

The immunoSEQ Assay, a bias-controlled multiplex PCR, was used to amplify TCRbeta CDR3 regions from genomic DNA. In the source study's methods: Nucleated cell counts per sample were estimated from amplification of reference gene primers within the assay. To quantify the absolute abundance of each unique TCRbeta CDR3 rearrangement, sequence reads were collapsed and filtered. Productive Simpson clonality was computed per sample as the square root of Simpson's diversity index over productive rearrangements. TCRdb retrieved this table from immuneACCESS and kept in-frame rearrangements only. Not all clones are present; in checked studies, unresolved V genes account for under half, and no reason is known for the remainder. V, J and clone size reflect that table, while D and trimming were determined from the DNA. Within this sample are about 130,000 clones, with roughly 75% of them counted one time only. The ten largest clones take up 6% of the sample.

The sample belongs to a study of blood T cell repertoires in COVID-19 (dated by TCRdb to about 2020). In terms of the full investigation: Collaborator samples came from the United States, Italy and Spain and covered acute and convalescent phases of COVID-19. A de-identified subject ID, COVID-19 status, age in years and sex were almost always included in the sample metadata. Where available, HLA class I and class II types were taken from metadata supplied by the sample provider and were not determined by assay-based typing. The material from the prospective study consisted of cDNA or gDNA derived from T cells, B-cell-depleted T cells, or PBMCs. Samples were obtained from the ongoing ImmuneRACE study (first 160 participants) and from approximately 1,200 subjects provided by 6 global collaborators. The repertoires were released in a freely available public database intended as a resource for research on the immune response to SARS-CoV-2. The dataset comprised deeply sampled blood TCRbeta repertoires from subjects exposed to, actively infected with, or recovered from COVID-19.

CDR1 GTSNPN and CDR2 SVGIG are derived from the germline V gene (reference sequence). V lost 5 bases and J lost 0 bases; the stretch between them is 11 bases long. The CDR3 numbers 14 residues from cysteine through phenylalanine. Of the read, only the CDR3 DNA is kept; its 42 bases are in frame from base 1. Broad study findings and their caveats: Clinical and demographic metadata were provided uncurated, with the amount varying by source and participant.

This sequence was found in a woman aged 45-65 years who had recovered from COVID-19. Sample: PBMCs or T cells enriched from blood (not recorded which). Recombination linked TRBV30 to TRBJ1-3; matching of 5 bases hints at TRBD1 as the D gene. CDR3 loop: CAWGDGHSGNTIYF. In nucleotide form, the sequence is TGTGCCTGGGGGGACGGACACTCTGGAAACACCATATATTTT.